Each of the 23 T cell receptor beta chains below was sequenced from the same sample in a study of cytomegalovirus exposure and HLA in healthy donors (dated by TCRdb to 2016 to 2017). The receptor library was made with the immunoSEQ multiplex PCR assay. For the multiplex PCR, a mixture combining 60 forward primers for TCR Vbeta segments and 13 reverse primers for TCR Jbeta segments was used. The table was pulled from immuneACCESS by TCRdb, which kept in-frame rearrangements only. Such tables lose some clones; where checked, under half of the loss comes from unresolved V genes, and the rest has no known cause. Across this sample there are about 95,000 clones, with roughly four fifths seen only once. Approximately 3.6% of the sample lies in the top ten. The specimen sequenced was PBMCs. The receptor set was obtained from a man aged 25-45 years in good health and CMV-seropositive.

J is TRBJ1-4 and V is TRBV30; D unresolved. Germline V CDR1 and CDR2: GTSNPN, SVGIG (reference sequence). The V and J ends lost 0 bases and 4 bases respectively, with 12 bases between them. The CDR3 sequence is 15 residues long. CDR3 bases: TGTGCCTGGAGTGTCAAGGAGGGAATTAATGAAAAACTGTTTTTT. Amino acids: CAWSVKEGINEKLFF.

V gene TRBV5-5 combines with J gene TRBJ2-7, with TRBD2 as a possible D gene (6 bases). Deletions cut 1 base from V and 1 base from J, with 15 bases between. The CDR3 is 16 amino acids. CDR1 SGHKS and CDR2 YYEKEE come from the germline V gene (reference sequence). CDR3: CASSLWGGEKSYEQYF. CDR3 nucleotides: TGTGCCAGCAGCTTGTGGGGCGGGGAAAAGTCCTACGAGCAGTACTTC.

This CDR3 reads CASRTVQETQYF. As DNA, the CDR3 is TGTGCCAGCAGGACAGTTCAAGAGACCCAGTACTTC. The chain links TRBV6-5 to TRBJ2-5; the D gene is possibly TRBD1 (5 bases). Germline V gives CDR1 MNHEY, CDR2 SVGAGI. The CDR3 is 12 amino acids. With 6 bases removed from V and 2 bases from J, the gap between germline ends came to 7 bases.

The chain links TRBV29-1 to TRBJ2-1, with 12 bases that match TRBD2. The ends lost 6 bases at V and 0 bases at J; junction bases unmatched: 6. Germline CDR1 and CDR2: SQVTM and ANQGSEA. The CDR3 runs 16 residues. The chain's CDR3 is CSVNPSGRVSYNEQFF. The CDR3 DNA reads TGCAGCGTAAATCCTAGCGGGAGGGTCTCCTACAATGAGCAGTTCTTC.

The V gene is TRBV10-3, the J gene TRBJ1-2; D might be TRBD1 (5 bases). Per germline, CDR1 ENHRY and CDR2 SYGVKD. V was trimmed by 5 bases and J by 7 bases, leaving 14 bases between them. The CDR3 consists of 13 residues. CDR3 protein: CAISKGGEGGYTF. In nucleotides, the CDR3 is TGTGCCATCAGTAAGGGAGGGGAAGGTGGCTACACCTTC.

The rearrangement links TRBV6-5 to TRBJ1-5, with D possibly matching TRBD1 (6 bases). Trimming took 0 bases from V and 4 from J, leaving 10 bases between them. Germline V CDR1 and CDR2: MNHEY, SVGAGI. There are 15 residues in the CDR3. CDR3 sequence: CASSYSGTGNQPQHF. The CDR3 coding sequence is TGTGCCAGCAGTTACTCCGGTACAGGGAATCAGCCCCAGCATTTT.

The chain uses TRBV4-2 and TRBJ2-2, with 11 positions matching TRBD2. The junction had 9 bases not matched to a gene; V was cut back by 1 base and J by 5 bases. Germline V gives CDR1 LGHNA, CDR2 YNFKEQ. The length of the CDR3 is 18 residues. CDR3: CASSQGGTSGAKTGELFF. The CDR3 region has the DNA TGTGCCAGCAGCCAAGGAGGGACTAGCGGAGCCAAGACCGGGGAGCTGTTTTTT.

The chain links TRBV6-5 to TRBJ2-7, with 10 bases lining up with TRBD1. Per germline, CDR1 MNHEY and CDR2 SVGAGI. V lost 5 bases and J lost 1; bases outside the gene matches: 2. The CDR3 is 14 amino acids. Written as DNA, the CDR3 is TGTGCCAGCAGTCGGGACAGGGGTTCCTACGAGCAGTACTTC. This gives the protein CASSRDRGSYEQYF.

The rearrangement links TRBV5-1 to TRBJ1-1; a weak D match, TRBD1 (6 bases). Germline CDR1 SGHRS, CDR2 YFSETQ. The CDR3 loop spans 16 amino acids. Trimming shortened V by 1 base and J by 1 base, and 14 bases separated the two germline ends. This chain's CDR3 is CASSLRGGGGNTEAFF. CDR3 DNA: TGCGCCAGCAGCTTGAGGGGGGGCGGGGGGAACACTGAAGCTTTCTTT.

A word on this clone: The same CDR3 also results from other DNA sequences found in this sample. V and J are TRBV10-3 and TRBJ2-1; 12 bases are a match to TRBD2. CDR3 length equals 14 residues. V lost 9 bases to trimming and J lost 7 bases; unmatched junction nucleotides: 7. Germline CDR1 is ENHRY and CDR2 is SYGVKD. The CDR3 DNA reads TGTGCCATTCGGACTAGCGGGAATCAAAATGAGCAGTTCTTC. Residues: CAIRTSGNQNEQFF.

The V gene is TRBV28, the J gene TRBJ2-5; unclear D gene. This CDR3 is 14 amino acids long. V was trimmed by 5 bases and J by 5 bases, leaving 15 bases between them. CDR1 MDHEN and CDR2 SYDVKM come from the germline V gene. CDR3 sequence reads: CASSDHSRSETQYF. The CDR3 coding sequence is TGTGCCAGCAGTGACCACTCGAGGTCGGAGACCCAGTACTTC.

The J gene is TRBJ2-7, the V gene TRBV19; 11 bases map to TRBD1. This CDR3 region has 15 residues. V trimming: 10 bases; J trimming: 4 bases; junction bases outside the gene matches: 12. CDR1 and CDR2 from the germline V gene are LNHDA and SQIVND (reference sequence). CDR3 sequence reads: CATSSAGQGVYEQYF. The CDR3 region has the DNA TGTGCCACCTCAAGCGCGGGACAGGGGGTTTACGAGCAGTACTTC.

The chain has TRBV10-2 and TRBJ1-5; D perhaps matches TRBD1 (6 bases). CDR1 and CDR2 (germline): WSHSY, SAAADI. Trimming removed 4 bases from V and 5 bases from J, with 12 bases in between. CDR3 length: 14 residues. The CDR3 protein is CASSVTGPHQPQHF. Written as DNA, the CDR3 is TGCGCCAGCAGTGTGACAGGCCCCCATCAGCCCCAGCATTTT.

There are a few counts of this clone. The V call is TRBV18, the J call TRBJ2-7; tentatively, D is TRBD1 (5 bases). V was clipped by 3 bases and J by 3 bases, with 6 bases between them. This CDR3 is built from 12 residues. Looked up from germline, CDR1 is KGHSH and CDR2 is LQKENI. CDR3 nucleotides: TGTGCCAGCTCACCGACAGTCTACGAGCAGTACTTC. This translates into CASSPTVYEQYF.

This clone was seen just once. CDR3 residues: CASSQIGETQYF. DNA for the CDR3: TGCGCCAGCAGCCAAATCGGGGAGACCCAGTACTTC. The chain has TRBV4-3 and TRBJ2-5; no clear D. V lost 2 bases, J lost 5 bases, and 6 bases lay in between. The CDR3 spans 12 residues. Germline V gene lookup returns CDR1 LGHNA and CDR2 YSLEER.

This chain links TRBV7-9 with TRBJ1-1; 8 bases line up with TRBD1. The junction had 5 bases not matched to a gene; V was cut back by 6 bases and J by 5 bases. The CDR3 is 13 amino acids. The germline CDR1 and CDR2 sequences are SEHNR and FQNEAQ (reference sequence). In nucleotides, the CDR3 is TGTGCCAGCAGTCCCACAGGGGGAACTGAAGCTTTCTTT. This translates into CASSPTGGTEAFF. Using reference TRBV7-9 and TRBJ1-1 for the parts outside the CDR3, the full variable domain is DTGVSQNPRHKITKRGQNVTFRCDPISEHNRLYWYRQTLGQGPEFLTYFQNEAQLEKSRLLSDRFSAERPKGSFSTLEIQRTEQGDSAMYLCASSPTGGTEAFFGQGTRLTVV.

In its sample, this clone was seen once. The chain combines TRBV5-1 with TRBJ1-1; 7 bases fit TRBD1. This CDR3 region has 14 residues. In germline, CDR1 is SGHRS, CDR2 YFSETQ. V was pared by 4 bases and J by 6 bases, with 9 bases of the junction left unmatched. The CDR3 nucleotides are TGCGCCAGCAGCCAGGACAGGCCGGGGGCTGAAGCTTTCTTT. Its protein is CASSQDRPGAEAFF.

This clone has a handful of counts. The chain has TRBV6-5 and TRBJ1-1; D remains unclear. CDR3 length: 11 amino acids. The germline gives CDR1 MNHEY, CDR2 SVGAGI. The V gene lost 10 bases and the J gene lost 6 bases, with 12 bases spanning the gap. The CDR3 nucleotides are TGTGCCACTACTCGGAGATCTGAAGCTTTCTTT. This codes for CATTRRSEAFF.

The rearrangement joins TRBV28 to TRBJ2-1; TRBD2 matches at 12 bases. Trimming took 3 bases from V and 0 from J; bases not matched to a gene: 9. Germline lookup yields CDR1 MDHEN and CDR2 SYDVKM. CDR3 length: 19 residues. DNA for the CDR3: TGTGCCAGCAGTTTTGTGGGGACTAGCGGGCCCAGCTCCTACAATGAGCAGTTCTTC. Translating it yields CASSFVGTSGPSSYNEQFF.

This clone appeared once. V gene TRBV2 combines with J gene TRBJ1-2; the D gene is possibly TRBD1 (6 bases). Germline V CDR1 and CDR2: SNHLY, FYNNEI. V lost 6 bases and J 4 bases, leaving 18 bases between the germline ends. The CDR3 length is 15 residues. CDR3 residues: CASSPIGGRSYGYTF. The CDR3 nucleotides read TGTGCCAGCAGCCCAATAGGGGGAAGGAGCTATGGCTACACCTTC.

The chain recombines TRBV7-2 with TRBJ2-7; 9 positions agree with TRBD1. Germline CDR1 reads SGHTA; CDR2 reads FQGNSA. CDR3 length equals 15 residues. The J segment lost 7 bases and the V segment lost 0 bases, leaving 7 bases of the junction unmatched. Here the CDR3 reads CASSLAQDRGHEQYF. In DNA, the CDR3 is TGTGCCAGCAGCTTAGCCCAGGACAGGGGTCATGAGCAGTACTTC. Together with reference TRBV7-2 and TRBJ2-7, the CDR3 gives the full variable domain: GAGVSQSPSNKVTEKGKDVELRCDPISGHTALYWYRQSLGQGLEFLIYFQGNSAPDKSGLPSDRFSAERTGGSVSTLTIQRTQQEDSAVYLCASSLAQDRGHEQYFGPGTRLTVT.

The genes are TRBV5-1 and TRBJ1-4; 12 bases are shared with TRBD1. V lost 1 base, J lost 6 bases, and 10 bases stayed unmatched. This CDR3 comprises 18 residues. The germline gives CDR1 SGHRS, CDR2 YFSETQ. The CDR3 is CASSLWRDRGRVDEKLFF. CDR3 nucleotide sequence: TGCGCCAGCAGCTTGTGGCGGGACAGGGGGCGCGTGGATGAAAAACTGTTTTTT.

The V call is TRBV18, the J call TRBJ2-1; TRBD1 agrees at 7 bases. This CDR3 is 11 amino acids long. Germline values: CDR1 KGHSH, CDR2 LQKENI. Trimming at V came to 6 bases and at J to 9 bases, leaving 2 bases not matched to a gene. The CDR3 loop reads CASSTGAEQFF. The DNA for the CDR3 is TGTGCCAGCTCTACAGGGGCTGAGCAGTTCTTC.